The 27 T cell receptor beta chains in this list originate from one sample, sequenced in a study of OX40 agonist ivuxolimab in advanced cancers. This table comes from immunoSEQ multiplex PCR, and its TCRdb copy is limited to in-frame clones, with some not included. This sample carries 37,000 or so clones, about 88% of them seen once, and the ten largest clones take 19%. The material was CD4+ or CD8+ T cells sorted from blood, obtained in a trial of the OX40 agonist ivuxolimab. Receptors originate from an adult with an advanced solid tumor such as melanoma, head and neck, liver or kidney cancer.

The chain uses TRBV9 and TRBJ1-3, with D unclear. V lost 3 bases and J lost 0, with 7 bases in between. This CDR3 is built from 14 residues. Germline CDR1 is SGDLS and CDR2 is YYNGEE. CDR3 in DNA: TGTGCCAGCAGCGGCGGGGACTCTGGAAACACCATATATTTT. Residues: CASSGGDSGNTIYF.

This chain links TRBV19 with TRBJ2-7, with D uncertain. The germline gives CDR1 LNHDA, CDR2 SQIVND (reference sequence). V lost 5 bases and J 6 bases, leaving 8 bases between the germline ends. The CDR3 runs 11 residues. In DNA, the CDR3 is TGTGCCAGTAGTTCCCCTCGCGAGCAGTACTTC. It is translated as CASSSPREQYF.

The chain is built from TRBV30 and TRBJ1-5, with unresolved D. The CDR3 is 13 amino acids. Looked up from germline, CDR1 is GTSNPN and CDR2 is SVGIG (reference sequence). Trimming took 4 bases from V and 3 from J, leaving 10 bases between them. CDR3 protein: CAWTGAINQPQHF. In DNA, the CDR3 is TGTGCCTGGACGGGAGCGATCAATCAGCCCCAGCATTTT.

The gene calls are TRBV4-2 and TRBJ2-7; 7 bases are shared with TRBD2. CDR1 and CDR2 (germline): LGHNA, YNFKEQ. After removal of 0 bases from V and 3 bases from J, the junction contained 5 bases not matched to a gene. CDR3 length: 15 residues. CDR3 residues: CASSQDHTSVYEQYF. The CDR3 bases are TGTGCCAGCAGCCAAGATCATACTAGCGTCTACGAGCAGTACTTC.

The genes are TRBV29-1 and TRBJ1-4, with 7 bases identical to TRBD1. CDR1 SQVTM and CDR2 ANQGSEA come from the germline V gene. V shed 2 bases, J shed 13 bases, and the junction held 7 bases outside the gene matches. The CDR3 sequence is 12 residues long. CDR3 protein: CSVEISGGGLFF. The CDR3 DNA reads as TGCAGCGTTGAAATTTCAGGGGGAGGACTGTTTTTT.

V gene TRBV30 combines with J gene TRBJ1-1, with D unclear. The CDR3 runs to 13 residues. Germline-derived CDR1 and CDR2 are GTSNPN and SVGIG (reference sequence). Trimming removed 2 bases from V and 1 base from J, with 8 bases in between. The CDR3, as DNA: TGTGCCTGGAGTCGATGGCAGAACACTGAAGCTTTCTTT. This gives the protein CAWSRWQNTEAFF.

The chain is built from TRBV19 and TRBJ2-7, with a possible D match to TRBD1 (5 bases). The CDR3 spans 13 residues. The germline CDR1 and CDR2 sequences are LNHDA and SQIVND (reference sequence). Between the trimmed V and J ends, which lost 5 bases and 6 bases, there was a span of 14 bases. The CDR3 DNA reads as TGTGCCAGTAGTCCTACCGCAGGGTTCGAGCAGTACTTC. Translation: CASSPTAGFEQYF.

The chain carries TRBV5-6 and TRBJ2-7; 7 nucleotides line up with TRBD1. The germline V gene encodes CDR1 SGHDT and CDR2 YYEEEE. V gave up 4 bases and J gave up 1 base; unmatched junction bases: 2. CDR3 length: 13 amino acids. The CDR3 DNA is TGTGCCAGCAGCCCGGGACAGTCCTACGAGCAGTACTTC. Protein sequence: CASSPGQSYEQYF.

The gene calls are TRBV7-6 and TRBJ2-1; TRBD2 agrees at 9 bases. The V and J ends lost 5 bases and 4 bases, in that order; junction bases with no gene match: 9. CDR1 and CDR2 (germline): SGHVS, FNYEAQ. The CDR3 extends over 16 amino acids. The CDR3 reads CASSHPPSGVYNEQFF. The CDR3 region has the DNA TGTGCCAGCAGCCACCCCCCTAGCGGGGTATACAATGAGCAGTTCTTC.

A single count supports this clone. With a much larger clone just one base away, this may be a read error. The rearrangement joins TRBV6-1 to TRBJ1-5; no clear D. The CDR3 is 13 residues long. The germline V and J ends were trimmed by 5 bases and 2 bases, with 7 bases remaining between them. The germline CDR1 and CDR2 sequences are MNHNS and SASEGT. The CDR3 DNA is TGTGCCAGCAGTTTATGGGGCAATCAGCCCCAGCATTTT. Encoded protein: CASSLWGNQPQHF.

The V and J genes are TRBV5-4 and TRBJ1-1, with D possibly TRBD1 on 5 matching bases. There are 11 residues in the CDR3. Trimming stripped 6 bases from V and 6 bases from J, with 9 bases between. Germline V gives CDR1 SGHNT, CDR2 YYREEE (reference sequence). The CDR3 reads CASTAGAEAFF. The CDR3 DNA reads TGTGCCAGCACTGCGGGGGCTGAAGCTTTCTTT.

V usage is TRBV7-2 and J usage is TRBJ2-7, with 8 positions matching TRBD1. Germline V gene sequence: CDR1 SGHTA, CDR2 FQGNSA. Trimming cost V 3 bases and J 0 bases; bases outside gene matches: 4. The CDR3 consists of 15 residues. The DNA for the CDR3 is TGTGCCAGCAGCTTCGGGACAGGTTTCTCCTACGAGCAGTACTTC. Its protein is CASSFGTGFSYEQYF.

This clone was counted a single time. The CDR3 nucleotides read TGTGCCAGCAGTGACGGAGAATCCACCGGGGAGCTGTTTTTT. The encoded protein is CASSDGESTGELFF. The V call is TRBV6-1, the J call TRBJ2-2; D not resolved. This CDR3 spans 14 amino acids. The germline V and J ends were trimmed by 3 bases and 4 bases, with 9 bases remaining between them. CDR1 and CDR2 (germline): MNHNS, SASEGT.

In this sample, this clone turned up once. This rearrangement joins TRBV12-5 to TRBJ2-7, with D possibly being TRBD2 (6 bases). Germline CDR1 is LGHNT and CDR2 is FRNRAP. V shed 9 bases and J shed 0 bases, with 15 bases lying between them. CDR3 size: 14 residues. The CDR3 sequence: CARGGLPSSYEQYF. The CDR3 bases are TGTGCTAGGGGAGGCCTCCCCAGCTCCTACGAGCAGTACTTC.

The V gene is TRBV4-1, the J gene TRBJ2-2, with 7 positions matching TRBD1. The V segment lost 7 bases and the J segment 5 bases; nucleotides outside the gene matches: 10. In germline, CDR1 is MGHRA, CDR2 YSYEKL. This CDR3 has 15 amino acids. The CDR3 loop reads CASTRGADRTGELFF. The CDR3 coding sequence is TGCGCCAGCACCCGAGGAGCGGACAGGACCGGGGAGCTGTTTTTT.

The CDR3: CASSFQMGQGWETQYF. In DNA, the CDR3 is TGTGCCAGCAGTTTTCAAATGGGACAGGGTTGGGAGACCCAGTACTTC. The rearrangement links TRBV28 to TRBJ2-5; 9 bases map to TRBD1. The V segment lost 3 bases and the J segment 5 bases; nucleotides outside the gene matches: 10. The CDR3 is 16 residues long. Germline CDR1 MDHEN, CDR2 SYDVKM. Using reference TRBV28 and TRBJ2-5 for the parts outside the CDR3, the full variable domain is DVKVTQSSRYLVKRTGEKVFLECVQDMDHENMFWYRQDPGLGLRLIYFSYDVKMKEKGDIPEGYSVSREKKERFSLILESASTNQTSMYLCASSFQMGQGWETQYFGPGTRLLVL.

Details on this clone: Germline and junction disagree at one end, which may indicate a read error. The gene calls are TRBV19 and TRBJ2-1, with TRBD1 matching over 10 bases. The CDR3 sequence is 15 residues long. The germline gives CDR1 LNHDA, CDR2 SQIVND (reference sequence). The CDR3 nucleotides read TGTGCCAGTAGTCTAGACAGGGGGCAGTACAATGAGCAGTTCTTC. It is translated as CASSLDRGQYNEQFF.

Only one count was recorded for this clone. The chain recombines TRBV4-1 with TRBJ2-7, with D perhaps assigned TRBD1 or TRBD2 (5 bases each). V was trimmed by 4 bases and J by 4 bases, leaving 17 bases between them. Germline CDR1 MGHRA, CDR2 YSYEKL. This CDR3 region has 15 residues. The CDR3 DNA reads TGCGCCAGCAGCCGAGAGCATCCTTGGGGGTACGAGCAGTACTTC. This codes for CASSREHPWGYEQYF.

The sample holds one count of this clone. The CDR3 bases are TGTGCCAGCAGCGATGGGGGAGGTGGTAATTCACCCCTCCACTTT. The encoded protein is CASSDGGGGNSPLHF. The rearrangement joins TRBV9 to TRBJ1-6, with D tentatively TRBD1 (5 bases). Germline V gene data show CDR1 as SGDLS and CDR2 as YYNGEE. The CDR3 consists of 15 residues. V was shortened by 3 bases and J by 6 bases, with 13 bases between the two germline ends.

V usage is TRBV7-9 and J usage is TRBJ2-5, with 12 bases matching TRBD2. The V and J ends lost 4 bases and 4 bases, in that order; junction bases with no gene match: 13. This CDR3 is 18 amino acids long. The germline gives CDR1 SEHNR, CDR2 FQNEAQ (reference sequence). CDR3 region: CASSSLAGGPTDRETQYF. As DNA, the CDR3 is TGTGCCAGCAGCTCACTAGCGGGGGGCCCTACTGACCGAGAGACCCAGTACTTC.

The CDR3 DNA follows: TGTGCCATACCGGGACAGAATTCACCCCTCCACTTT. Protein: CAIPGQNSPLHF. This rearrangement joins TRBV7-9 to TRBJ1-6; TRBD1 matches at 7 bases. CDR1 and CDR2 (germline): SEHNR, FQNEAQ (reference sequence). There are 12 residues in the CDR3. Trimming cost V 10 bases and J 7 bases; bases outside gene matches: 4.

The CDR3 protein is CASSLDPASPLHF. The CDR3 DNA sequence: TGTGCCAGCAGCTTAGACCCCGCTTCACCCCTCCACTTT. V and J are TRBV11-2 and TRBJ1-6; no clear D gene. Germline CDR1 reads SGHAT; CDR2 reads FQNNGV. V lost 0 bases and J 9 bases, leaving 6 bases between the germline ends. The CDR3 covers 13 residues.

Concerning this clone: The identical CDR3 is also encoded by other nucleotide sequences in the sample. V usage is TRBV6-1 and J usage is TRBJ2-1; unclear D gene. The CDR3 length is 14 residues. CDR1 is MNHNS and CDR2 is SASEGT in the germline V gene. Trimming removed 2 bases from V and 4 bases from J, with 9 bases in between. The CDR3 here is CASSEPDGYNEQFF. The CDR3 region has the DNA TGTGCCAGCAGTGAACCGGATGGTTACAATGAGCAGTTCTTC.

The chain couples TRBV6-1 to TRBJ2-3; 14 bases line up with TRBD2. V dropped 3 bases and J dropped 4; count of bases not matched to a gene: 0. The CDR3 has 15 residues. Germline CDR1 reads MNHNS; CDR2 reads SASEGT. CDR3 protein: CASSETSGGADTQYF. As DNA, the CDR3 is TGTGCCAGCAGTGAGACTAGCGGGGGGGCAGATACGCAGTATTTT.

Here the CDR3 reads CASSNTGVGNTIYF. DNA of the CDR3: TGCGCCAGCAGCAACACAGGGGTCGGAAACACCATATATTTT. The genes are TRBV5-1 and TRBJ1-3; TRBD1 matches 7 bases. Germline V gene sequence: CDR1 SGHRS, CDR2 YFSETQ. This CDR3 spans 14 amino acids. The trim removed 4 bases at V and 4 bases at J, leaving 5 bases unmatched.

CDR3 DNA sequence: TGTGCCAGCAGCGTAGCGGGAGCAGGAGGAGATACGCAGTATTTT. Amino acids: CASSVAGAGGDTQYF. V usage is TRBV9 and J usage is TRBJ2-3, with a weak D call TRBD2 (6 bases). CDR1 and CDR2 (germline): SGDLS, YYNGEE. V shed 0 bases and J shed 5 bases, with 13 bases lying between them. This CDR3 is 15 amino acids long.

The chain uses TRBV7-3 and TRBJ2-2, with 10 bases lining up with TRBD2. In germline, CDR1 is SGHTA, CDR2 FQGTGA. This CDR3 spans 16 amino acids. V gave up 5 bases and J gave up 6 bases; unmatched junction bases: 9. CDR3 loop: CASSEAGGLIPGELFF. CDR3 sequence (DNA): TGTGCCAGCAGCGAAGCGGGGGGGTTGATCCCCGGGGAGCTGTTTTTT.